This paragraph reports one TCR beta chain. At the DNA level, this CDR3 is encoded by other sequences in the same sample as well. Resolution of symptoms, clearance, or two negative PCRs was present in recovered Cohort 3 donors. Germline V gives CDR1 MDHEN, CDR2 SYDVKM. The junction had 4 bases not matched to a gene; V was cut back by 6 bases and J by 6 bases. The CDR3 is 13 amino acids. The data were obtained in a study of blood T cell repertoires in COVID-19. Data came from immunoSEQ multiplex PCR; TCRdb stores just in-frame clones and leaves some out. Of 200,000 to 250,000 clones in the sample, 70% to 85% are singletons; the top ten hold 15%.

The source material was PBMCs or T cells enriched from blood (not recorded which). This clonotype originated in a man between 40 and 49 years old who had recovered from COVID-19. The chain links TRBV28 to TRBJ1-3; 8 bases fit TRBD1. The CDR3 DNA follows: TGTGCCAGCAGCCCGGGACAGGAAAACACCATATATTTT. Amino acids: CASSPGQENTIYF.